The next 7 T cell receptor beta chains were all read from a single sample in a study of T cell repertoires in cytomegalovirus infection. TCRdb ran MiXCR on the reads and lists one entry per CDR3 protein. The sample has about 330,000 distinct CDR3 sequences, around 9.5% seen once. The sample was PBMCs. The receptors shown here come from a human donor in good health (CMV status not recorded). Some clones in this sample may be carry-over from other donors' samples.

The sample holds a few counts of this clonotype. The V gene is TRBV29-1, the J gene TRBJ1-3; TRBD1 is a possible D gene (5 bases). The CDR3 extends over 15 amino acids. V lost 5 bases and J 3 bases, leaving 17 bases between the germline ends. Germline CDR1 is SQVTM and CDR2 is ANQGSEA. CDR3 region: CSVKDTGPVGNTIYF. CDR3 DNA: TGCAGCGTTAAGGACACAGGTCCCGTTGGAAACACCATATATTTT. The full variable domain, rest sourced from reference TRBV29-1 and TRBJ1-3, is SAVISQKPSRDICQRGTSLTIQCQVDSQVTMMFWYRQQPGQSLTLIATANQGSEATYESGFVIDKFPISRPNLTFSTLTVSNMSPEDSSIYLCSVKDTGPVGNTIYFGEGSWLTVV.

The CDR3 DNA follows: TGTGCCAGCAGAGAGTTTTACAATGAGCAGTTCTTC. Translated: CASREFYNEQFF. This chain uses TRBV12-3 or TRBV12-4 with TRBJ2-1; D unresolved. With 6 bases removed from V and 4 bases from J, the gap between germline ends came to 7 bases. The CDR3 runs 12 residues.

This clonotype was seen repeatedly, ten times or more. CDR3 loop: CASSLRIESPLHF. The CDR3 bases are TGTGCCAGCAGTTTAAGGATAGAGTCACCCCTCCACTTT. The rearrangement links TRBV12-3 or TRBV12-4 to TRBJ1-6, with D hard to call. CDR3 length equals 13 residues. Between the trimmed V and J ends, which lost 2 bases and 10 bases, there was a span of 9 bases.

The chain uses TRBV29-1 and TRBJ2-3; D is ambiguous. CDR1 SQVTM and CDR2 ANQGSEA come from the germline V gene. The CDR3 is made up of 11 amino acids. Trimming removed 4 bases from V and 5 bases from J, with 7 bases in between. CDR3 protein: CSVGSVDTQYF. The CDR3 bases are TGCAGCGTTGGTTCTGTAGATACGCAGTATTTT.

This chain joins TRBV10-3 and TRBJ1-1, with a tentative D call TRBD1 (5 bases). Trimming took 2 bases from V and 6 from J, leaving 7 bases between them. Germline loops: CDR1 ENHRY, CDR2 SYGVKD. CDR3 length equals 12 residues. CDR3 in amino acids: CAISEGAPEAFF. CDR3 sequence (DNA): TGTGCCATCAGTGAGGGGGCCCCTGAAGCTTTCTTT.

This clonotype has at least ten counts. This sequence joins TRBV7-8 and TRBJ1-4; D might be TRBD1 (6 bases). With 2 bases removed from V and 0 bases from J, the gap between germline ends came to 19 bases. The CDR3 runs 19 residues. CDR1 is SGHVS, CDR2 FQNEAQ, per germline. CDR3 bases: TGTGCCAGCAGCTTATTTAAGGGGGTGCCCTTTGCAACTAATGAAAAACTGTTTTTT. As protein: CASSLFKGVPFATNEKLFF.

This clonotype was seen only a few times. The chain uses TRBV27 and TRBJ2-3; TRBD2 matches 7 bases. CDR3 length equals 15 residues. CDR1 is MNHEY and CDR2 is SMNVEV in the germline V gene (reference sequence). V lost 2 bases and J lost 5; bases outside the gene matches: 7. The CDR3 loop is CASSLRGRALDTQYF. Here the CDR3 DNA reads TGTGCCAGCAGTTTACGTGGGAGGGCCTTAGATACGCAGTATTTT.